The present TCR beta chain was sequenced within a study of cytomegalovirus exposure and HLA in healthy donors. PCR primers comprised 60 Vbeta and 13 Jbeta primers. Using immunoSEQ multiplex PCR, the repertoire was profiled, and TCRdb retains in-frame clones only, with some absent. The top ten hold approximately 2.4% of the sample, which has about 190,000 clones, around 84% seen once. V shed 4 bases and J 7 bases; nucleotides not matched to a gene: 8. CDR3 size: 15 residues. Germline V gene data show CDR1 as SGHRS and CDR2 as YFSETQ. V usage is TRBV5-1 and J usage is TRBJ2-2, with 9 bases that match TRBD2. The TCR originated in a woman aged 45-65 years in good health and CMV-seropositive. The material sequenced was PBMCs. This CDR3 is CASSLGSSGDGELFF. CDR3 bases: TGCGCCAGCAGCCTTGGGTCTAGCGGGGACGGGGAGCTGTTTTTT.